This T cell receptor (beta chain) is from a study of T-cell reconstitution after alpha-beta-depleted transplantation in children. This clonotype was seen only a few times. Its matching antigen is unknown. Study findings and constraints: The authors attributed T-cell counts and diversity one year after transplant mostly to newly produced T cells. Recipient T cells and thymic progenitors that survived were the source of the high TCRbeta diversity seen at day 60 in some patients.

A TCRbeta library incorporating unique molecular identifiers was prepared. One entry per CDR3 protein results from TCRdb running MiXCR on the PCR reads. The repertoire holds hundreds of thousands of distinct CDR3 sequences, with about 12% as singletons. The length of the CDR3 is 14 residues. V usage is TRBV21-1 and J usage is TRBJ2-2; the table gives TRBD2 as D, unverified against the DNA. TRBV21-1 is classified as a pseudogene. Sequencing was performed on PBMCs, taken before TCRalphabeta/CD19-depleted stem cell transplant. This clonotype was sampled from a girl aged 2 to 10 with congenital amegakaryocytic thrombocytopenia, due to receive a stem cell transplant. The DNA for the CDR3 is TGTGCCAGCAGCAAAAGCGGGAGGGCCGGGGAGCTGTTTTTT. It encodes CASSKSGRAGELFF.